One T cell receptor beta chain is described in this entry. Mismatch with germline at one junction end may stem from a read error. CDR3 length: 15 residues. Germline CDR1 and CDR2: SGHNT and YYREEE (reference sequence). The data stem from a study of cytomegalovirus exposure and HLA in healthy donors. Primers for the PCR totalled 60 Vbeta and 13 Jbeta. The table came from immunoSEQ multiplex PCR; TCRdb's copy has only in-frame clones and leaves some out. The table lists about 150,000 clones, roughly 89% of them singletons. The sequenced sample consisted of PBMCs. The receptor was derived from a woman in her 30s in good health and CMV-seronegative. V gene TRBV5-4 combines with J gene TRBJ2-4, with 8 bases fitting TRBD1. In DNA, the CDR3 is TGTGCCGGCAGCTCCACAGGGGGGCCCAAAAACATTCAGTACTTC. It translates to CAGSSTGGPKNIQYF.